These T cell receptor beta chains were read from a single sample in a study of T cells in Graves' hyperthyroidism and ophthalmopathy. TCRdb reprocessed the multiplex PCR reads via MiXCR and lists one record per CDR3 protein. The sample yields about 690,000 distinct CDR3 sequences, 15% to 20% seen once. Sequencing used blood. All receptors come from a man aged 45-65 years with Graves' hyperthyroidism. The CDR3 runs from the conserved cysteine through the conserved F or W. D genes are given only for firm matches. Clone size is shown for a subset of rows, as once, few, many or a class of expanded clone.

TRBJ2-1 | TRBV12-3/TRBV12-4 | - | once | TGTGCCAGCAGTTTAGACAGGACGAGGGTTGAGCAGTTCTTC | CASSLDRTRVEQFF
TRBJ1-4 | TRBV7-9 | - | - | TGTGCCAGCAGCTACCCTGGGGACGGTTTTTGGAAACTGTTTTTT | CASSYPGDGFWKLFF
TRBJ2-5 | TRBV7-9 | TRBD1 | few | TGTGCCAGCAGCCCGACAGGGCAAATACAAGAGACCCAGTACTTC | CASSPTGQIQETQYF
TRBJ2-1 | TRBV24-1 | - | many | TGTGCCACCAGTGATTTAGGGGGGAAGGGGAATGAGCAGTTCTTC | CATSDLGGKGNEQFF
TRBJ2-1 | TRBV27 | - | few | TGTGCCAGCAGTTTTGTGGGACGGTACAATGAGCAGTTCTTC | CASSFVGRYNEQFF
TRBJ2-1 | TRBV15 | TRBD2 | many | TGTGCCACCAGCGGGGGGGAGGCGGGCGCTGAGCAGTTCTTC | CATSGGEAGAEQFF
TRBJ2-7 | TRBV4-3 | - | few | TGCGCCAGCAGCCGCGGGCCAGACGATATAGGCGAGCAGTACTTC | CASSRGPDDIGEQYF
TRBJ2-3 | TRBV20-1 | - | - | TGCAGTGCGCGGACAGCCGATCCCCTATGGGATACGCAGTATTTT | CSARTADPLWDTQYF
TRBJ2-7 | TRBV18 | TRBD1 | - | TGTGCCAGCTCACCCCCCAGGGGGCACTCCTACGAGCAGTACTTC | CASSPPRGHSYEQYF
TRBJ2-2 | TRBV20-1 | - | - | TGCAGTGCTAGAGTAGGCCCCGGGGAGCTGTTTTTT | CSARVGPGELFF